These T cell receptor beta chains were read from a single sample in a study of regulatory T cells in long-lasting Graves disease. TCRdb recomputed calls from the multiplex PCR reads with MiXCR, one row per CDR3 protein. Here the sample spans roughly 400,000 distinct CDR3 sequences, 15% to 20% being singletons. This same sample was also part of a study on T cells in Graves' hyperthyroidism and ophthalmopathy.

The sequences come from peripheral blood mononuclear cells (PBMCs), collected at new diagnosis, from a patient treated with antithyroid drugs. All receptors come from a woman younger than 35 with Graves disease. Both conserved end residues are part of each CDR3. The order of the fields is J gene, V gene, D gene, clone size, CDR3 protein, CDR3 DNA. The D gene is left open where the match is weak. Clone size is not always given. Where it is, it says once, few, many or a class for expanded clones.

TRBJ2-5 | TRBV7-2 | . | few | CASSLVPPWGTETQYF | TGTGCCAGCAGCTTAGTACCTCCGTGGGGGACAGAGACCCAGTACTTC
TRBJ2-2 | TRBV28 | . | many | CASRDVNTGELFF | TGTGCCAGCAGGGACGTAAACACCGGGGAGCTGTTTTTT
TRBJ2-5 | TRBV28 | . | many | CASSLVGKTQYF | TGTGCCAGCAGTTTAGTAGGGAAGACCCAGTACTTC
TRBJ2-1 | TRBV6-2/TRBV6-3 | TRBD2 | . | CASTSGLAGNNEQFF | TGTGCCAGCACCTCGGGACTAGCGGGAAACAATGAGCAGTTCTTC
TRBJ2-5 | TRBV27 | . | many | CASRPGTLIGETQYF | TGTGCCAGCAGACCGGGGACACTCATTGGAGAGACCCAGTACTTC
TRBJ2-1 | TRBV9 | . | many | CASSVSVTYNEQFF | TGTGCCAGCAGCGTGAGCGTTACATACAATGAGCAGTTCTTC
TRBJ2-1 | TRBV28 | . | few | CASHGLGTQYNEQFF | TGTGCCAGCCACGGTTTAGGGACTCAATACAATGAGCAGTTCTTC
TRBJ2-1 | TRBV6-1 | . | many | CASSERNNEQFF | TGTGCCAGCAGTGAACGGAACAATGAGCAGTTCTTC
TRBJ1-2 | TRBV20-1 | . | . | CSASRSGSNYGYTF | TGCAGTGCTAGCCGTTCGGGCTCTAACTATGGCTACACCTTC
TRBJ2-1 | TRBV5-6 | . | few | CASSLVAAPYNEQFF | TGTGCCAGCAGCTTGGTGGCGGCCCCCTACAATGAGCAGTTCTTC
TRBJ1-4 | TRBV4-1 | . | . | CASSQGGDFQRAEKLFF | TGCGCCAGCAGCCAAGGGGGAGATTTTCAACGGGCTGAAAAACTGTTTTTT
TRBJ1-6 | TRBV28 | . | many | CASSLIVDTYNSPLHF | TGTGCCAGCAGTTTAATTGTCGACACCTATAATTCACCCCTCCACTTT
TRBJ2-3 | TRBV6-1 | TRBD2 | few | CASRTTGTTTDTQYF | TGTGCCAGCAGAACCACCGGGACTACCACAGATACGCAGTATTTT
TRBJ2-3 | TRBV28 | . | many | CASSFTTDTQYF | TGTGCCAGCAGTTTTACGACAGATACGCAGTATTTT
TRBJ2-1 | TRBV9 | . | few | CASSITSSSYNEQFF | TGTGCCAGCAGCATTACTAGCAGCTCCTACAATGAGCAGTTCTTC
TRBJ2-1 | TRBV20-1 | . | many | CSARGTQRSNNEQFF | TGCAGTGCTAGAGGCACCCAAAGGTCCAACAATGAGCAGTTCTTC
TRBJ1-4 | TRBV4-1 | TRBD1 | . | CASSQWDRNEKLFF | TGCGCCAGCAGCCAATGGGACAGGAATGAAAAACTGTTTTTT
TRBJ2-5 | TRBV9 | TRBD2 | many | CASSVAPSAGVETQYF | TGTGCCAGCAGCGTAGCCCCTAGTGCGGGAGTGGAGACCCAGTACTTC
TRBJ2-1 | TRBV30 | . | many | CAWSVRGSSYNEQFF | TGTGCCTGGAGTGTACGGGGGAGCTCCTACAATGAGCAGTTCTTC
TRBJ2-3 | TRBV19 | . | . | CASSIYRGSDTQYF | TGTGCCAGTAGTATATATAGGGGTTCAGATACGCAGTATTTT
TRBJ2-7 | TRBV19 | . | . | CASRGEVSSYEQYF | TGTGCCAGTCGAGGGGAGGTCAGCTCCTACGAGCAGTACTTC
TRBJ1-1 | TRBV9 | . | few | CASSVGGEYTEAFF | TGTGCCAGCAGCGTAGGTGGGGAATACACTGAAGCTTTCTTT
TRBJ2-5 | TRBV5-6 | . | . | CASSSWDYQETQYF | TGTGCCAGCAGCTCCTGGGACTACCAAGAGACCCAGTACTTC
TRBJ2-7 | TRBV20-1 | . | many | CSARELGGYEQYF | TGCAGTGCTAGGGAACTAGGGGGGTACGAGCAGTACTTC
TRBJ2-7 | TRBV28 | . | many | CASEGGYEQYF | TGTGCCAGCGAGGGAGGTTACGAGCAGTACTTC
TRBJ2-1 | TRBV7-2 | TRBD2 | many | CASSPGGLAGVNEQFF | TGTGCCAGCAGCCCCGGGGGTCTAGCGGGAGTCAATGAGCAGTTCTTC
TRBJ2-7 | TRBV6-5 | . | many | CASSYSGPLGAEQYF | TGTGCCAGCAGTTACTCCGGCCCCTTAGGGGCCGAGCAGTACTTC
TRBJ2-7 | TRBV12-3/TRBV12-4 | TRBD2 | . | CASSPTTSGSYEQYF | TGTGCCAGCAGTCCTACAACTAGCGGGTCCTACGAGCAGTACTTC
TRBJ2-2 | TRBV27 | TRBD2 | many | CASTTTSGRFTGELFF | TGTGCCAGCACCACAACTAGCGGGAGGTTCACCGGGGAGCTGTTTTTT
TRBJ1-3 | TRBV2 | . | few | CARNTRNTIYF | TGTGCCAGAAACACGAGAAACACCATATATTTT
TRBJ2-5 | TRBV12-3/TRBV12-4 | TRBD2 | . | CAGSPILAGDYQETQYF | TGTGCCGGCAGCCCTATTCTAGCGGGAGACTACCAAGAGACCCAGTACTTC
TRBJ1-6 | TRBV28 | . | . | CASSLASYNSPLHF | TGTGCCAGCAGTTTAGCCTCCTATAATTCACCCCTCCACTTT
TRBJ2-1 | TRBV24-1 | . | . | CATSGGLEQFF | TGTGCCACCAGTGGGGGTTTGGAGCAGTTCTTC
TRBJ2-2 | TRBV19 | TRBD1 | . | CASSIVGQGTGELFF | TGTGCCAGTAGTATTGTGGGACAGGGTACCGGGGAGCTGTTTTTT
TRBJ2-5 | TRBV5-6 | . | many | CASSLGTGTQKETQYF | TGTGCCAGCAGCTTGGGGACCGGGACCCAAAAAGAGACCCAGTACTTC
TRBJ2-3 | TRBV29-1 | TRBD2 | few | CSVALREASTDTQYF | TGCAGCGTTGCTCTGCGGGAGGCTAGCACAGATACGCAGTATTTT
TRBJ1-1 | TRBV2 | TRBD1 | many | CASSVRQGGSTEAFF | TGTGCCAGCAGTGTACGACAGGGGGGCAGCACTGAAGCTTTCTTT
TRBJ1-5 | TRBV2 | TRBD1 | many | CASSEDRGPQPQHF | TGTGCCAGCAGTGAAGACAGGGGGCCTCAGCCCCAGCATTTT
TRBJ1-1 | TRBV27 | . | . | CASRNRLATNTEAFF | TGTGCCAGCAGGAACAGGCTGGCGACGAACACTGAAGCTTTCTTT
TRBJ1-1 | TRBV28 | TRBD1 | many | CASCRDRGVYTEAFF | TGTGCCAGCTGCCGGGACAGGGGTGTGTACACTGAAGCTTTCTTT
TRBJ1-5 | TRBV19 | . | . | CASSIDGGGAGPRPQHF | TGTGCCAGTAGTATAGATGGTGGCGGAGCAGGGCCACGGCCCCAGCATTTT
TRBJ2-2 | TRBV5-6 | . | . | CASSWAGPNTGELFF | TGTGCCAGCAGCTGGGCAGGTCCGAACACCGGGGAGCTGTTTTTT
TRBJ2-1 | TRBV5-4 | TRBD2 | few | CASSLKLAGGYNEQFF | TGTGCCAGCAGCTTGAAGTTGGCGGGAGGTTACAATGAGCAGTTCTTC
TRBJ2-7 | TRBV3-1 | . | many | CASSQGGTSYEQYF | TGTGCCAGCAGCCAAGGAGGCACCTCCTACGAGCAGTACTTC
TRBJ1-1 | TRBV18 | . | many | CASSTLDVMNTEAFF | TGTGCCAGCTCAACCTTGGACGTGATGAACACTGAAGCTTTCTTT
TRBJ2-5 | TRBV10-3 | TRBD1 | many | CAISETTQTGVSETQYF | TGTGCCATCAGTGAGACCACACAGACAGGGGTTTCAGAGACCCAGTACTTC
TRBJ2-3 | TRBV6-5 | . | . | CASSYAGQRTDTQYF | TGTGCCAGCAGTTATGCAGGACAGAGGACAGATACGCAGTATTTT
TRBJ2-1 | TRBV11-1 | . | many | CASSPGLYNEQFF | TGTGCCAGCAGCCCGGGACTTTACAATGAGCAGTTCTTC
TRBJ2-1 | TRBV30 | TRBD2 | few | CAWDSGSGNEQFF | TGTGCCTGGGATAGCGGGAGCGGGAATGAGCAGTTCTTC
TRBJ2-7 | TRBV28 | . | many | CASSLQVQSSKQYF | TGTGCCAGCAGTTTGCAGGTTCAGTCATCTAAGCAGTACTTC
TRBJ2-3 | TRBV5-1 | TRBD2 | few | CASRELAGGSNTQYF | TGCGCCAGCAGGGAGTTAGCGGGAGGATCGAATACGCAGTATTTT
TRBJ2-7 | TRBV24-1 | . | many | CATSDSTKTLYEQYF | TGTGCCACCAGTGACTCGACAAAGACCCTCTACGAGCAGTACTTC
TRBJ1-3 | TRBV29-1 | . | many | CSVEGGGGNTIYF | TGCAGCGTTGAGGGGGGAGGGGGAAACACCATATATTTT
TRBJ2-7 | TRBV5-1 | TRBD2 | many | CASRRGVTYEQYF | TGCGCCAGCAGGCGGGGGGTTACCTACGAGCAGTACTTC
TRBJ2-5 | TRBV7-9 | . | many | CASSLAPDQTQYF | TGTGCCAGCAGCTTAGCCCCCGACCAAACCCAGTACTTC
TRBJ1-5 | TRBV18 | TRBD1 | few | CASSPRTGMNNQPQHF | TGTGCCAGCTCACCTAGGACAGGGATGAACAATCAGCCCCAGCATTTT
TRBJ2-1 | TRBV13 | . | . | CASSLGATAGPSPEQFF | TGTGCCAGCAGCTTAGGGGCTACAGCAGGCCCTAGCCCGGAGCAGTTCTTC
TRBJ2-1 | TRBV6-5 | . | few | CASSYSTYNEQFF | TGTGCCAGCAGTTACTCGACTTACAATGAGCAGTTCTTC
TRBJ1-1 | TRBV20-1 | TRBD1 | many | CSARGTGGGHTEAFF | TGCAGTGCTAGAGGGACAGGGGGAGGCCACACTGAAGCTTTCTTT